This is a list of T cell receptor beta chains from one sample in a study of technical replicates of blood from a handful of donors. The protocol was immunoSEQ multiplex PCR, while the TCRdb copy is restricted to in-frame clones and leaves out a portion. The sample holds about 98,000 clones; about 94% are singletons and the top ten take less than 0.25%. The sample comprised T cells isolated from PBMCs. The source is a human donor in good health. Both conserved end residues are part of each CDR3. D genes are given only for firm matches.

v_call d_call cdr3_aa
TRBV11-2 - CASSLVQGFYEQYF
TRBV4-1 - CASSQWVGQLNTEAFF
TRBV7-8 - CASSQGSVNEKLFF
TRBV4-1 - CASSQLEGFVGGKLFF
TRBV27 - CASSLTASNQPQHF
TRBV28 - CASSLWGADEQYF
TRBV29-1 TRBD2 CSVTSGGGTDTQYF
TRBV5-5 TRBD1 CASSNGRDSYYEQYF
TRBV9 - CASSVSPGTEAFF
TRBV28 - CASSKGQPDQPQHF
TRBV5-4 - CASSLEPGANTEAFF
TRBV6-5 - CASSAMGANYGYTF
TRBV6-5 - CASSYTGVQGHYGYTF
TRBV2 - CASSVNTGGSDTIYF
TRBV10-3 TRBD1 CAISVQGTEAFF
TRBV5-1 TRBD2 CASHLAGGSTDTQYF
TRBV28 TRBD2 CASSFLLAGSSGELFF
TRBV19 - CASSHWGQGYAEAFF
TRBV28 - CASSLGVDRGYTF
TRBV4-1 TRBD1 CASSQTTGQGWVNQPQHF
TRBV7-9 - CASSLESYSATQYF
TRBV7-2 TRBD2 CASSLSGLDSYEQYF
TRBV28 - CAIRRGNQPQHF
TRBV27 TRBD2 CASSLSSGRHTDTQYF
TRBV11-2 - CASSPPGVVPETQYF
TRBV5-1 - CASSLRVSGELFF
TRBV6-1 - CASSRTADTGHEQFF
TRBV10-3 - CAISETTGTRPDTQYF
TRBV6-5 TRBD1 CASSRDRGMNTEAFF
TRBV5-5 - CASSTDYNSPLHF
TRBV6-1 - CATVGQKYSNQPQHF
TRBV19 TRBD1 CASSRDRVSYEQYF
TRBV7-3 - CASSLTGQALLNTEAFF
TRBV7-9 TRBD1 CASSLIGTGSYEQYF
TRBV13 TRBD1 CASSPRQGPNTGELFF
TRBV27 TRBD2 CASRQPGLATDTQYF
TRBV28 - CASSLLWENIDTQYF
TRBV15 - CATSTDRQETQYF
TRBV30 - CASKGGNRGQRSYEQYF
TRBV10-3 - CAISEQAYSNQPQHF
TRBV15 TRBD1 CATSSRGDLGQARFSQHF
TRBV27 - CASSGGLQETQYF
TRBV30 - CAWSVNQETQYF
TRBV4-2 - CASRPGAGEGEKLFF
TRBV28 TRBD1 CASSLERGRNSKLFF
TRBV6-5 - CASSYSKASPQETQYF
TRBV5-1 - CASSLQTANTEAFF
TRBV19 TRBD1 CASSIAGTDLYEQYF
TRBV7-9 - CASSLGSGNQPQHF
TRBV10-2 TRBD2 CASSVSGREYTDTQYF
TRBV7-9 - CASSPFGGNTEAFF
TRBV19 TRBD2 CASSMGTSGADTQYF
TRBV5-1 TRBD1 CASSWGQGFSYEQYF
TRBV7-3 - CASSLSWGGNTEAFF
TRBV7-9 TRBD1 CASSLEGDRGGEKLFF